This note documents a single T cell receptor beta chain sequence. Antigen specificity is unknown. CDR3 and TCR beta VDJ profiling relied on a genomic DNA template. TCRdb called the reads again in MiXCR, with one record for every CDR3 protein. The sample yields approximately 190,000 distinct CDR3 sequences, 50% to 75% seen once. The CDR3 extends over 11 amino acids. V was clipped by 1 base and J by 8 bases, with 5 bases between them. Germline-derived CDR1 and CDR2 are SEHNR and FQNEAQ (reference sequence). This record comes from a study of CD8+CD57+ T cells in acquired aplastic anemia. Study as a whole: Sorted CD4+ and CD8+ cells gave a mean 3.2 ug DNA, range 0.2 to 27.4 ug. The study's findings and limits: Patients and controls shared approximately 30 CD8+ CDR3 sequences, highly expressed in patients. The study found no significant CD8+ Simpson's diversity difference between patients and controls.

Sequencing was performed on sorted CD4+, CD8+, or CD8+CD57+ T cells (not recorded which) from PBMCs. This sequence originates from a human donor with severe aplastic anemia or a healthy control (not recorded which). The J gene is TRBJ1-2, the V gene TRBV7-9; no clear D gene. The CDR3 DNA follows: TGTGCCAGCAGCTTAGACACGGGCTACACCTTC. Protein product: CASSLDTGYTF.